Listed here are 28 T cell receptor beta chains from one sample, sequenced in a study of CD8 T cells in Susac syndrome. An amount of RNA that ranged from roughly 0.45 to 1 ug was reverse transcribed with random hexamers. TCRdb ran MiXCR on the immunoSEQ multiplex PCR reads and lists one entry per CDR3 protein. Of around 100,000 distinct CDR3 sequences listed, nearly 97% are singletons. Sample: CD8+ T cells from PBMCs. These TCRs come from a human donor with Susac syndrome.

This chain connects TRBV1 to TRBJ2-3; no DNA check was done on the table's D call, TRBD1. TRBV1 is labeled a pseudogene. There are 17 residues in the CDR3. DNA of the CDR3: TGCACCAGCAGCCAAGATTCGGACAGGGGAGGCACAGATACGCAGTATTTT. Translating it yields CTSSQDSDRGGTDTQYF.

The V gene is TRBV20-1, the J gene TRBJ2-7, with a weak D call TRBD2 (5 bases). Trimming stripped 3 bases from V and 2 bases from J, with 14 bases between. The germline gives CDR1 DFQATT, CDR2 SNEGSKA (reference sequence). The CDR3 covers 14 residues. CDR3 region: CSASREFRPYEQYF. The CDR3 DNA reads as TGCAGTGCTAGCCGGGAATTTCGTCCCTACGAGCAGTACTTC.

This chain uses TRBV29-1 with TRBJ1-5; D unclear. Per germline, CDR1 SQVTM and CDR2 ANQGSEA. The CDR3 loop spans 13 amino acids. The V end was cut by 6 bases, the J end by 0 bases, with 9 bases between. CDR3 sequence: CSVSRDSNQPQHF. For the CDR3, the DNA is TGCAGCGTCTCTAGGGATAGCAATCAGCCCCAGCATTTT.

CDR3 bases: TGTGCCAGCCGAACCCCGCCAGCTGGTGAGCAGTTCTTC. Protein sequence: CASRTPPAGEQFF. The chain has TRBV9 and TRBJ2-1, with no clear D. CDR3 length equals 13 residues. Trimming left V 7 bases short and J 9 bases short, with 17 bases between. CDR1 and CDR2 from the germline V gene are SGDLS and YYNGEE.

The count of this clonotype is one. The chain links TRBV3-1 to TRBJ2-1; the D gene could be TRBD1 or TRBD2 (5 bases each). V was cut by 5 bases and J by 9 bases, with 20 bases left in between. This CDR3 has 15 amino acids. Germline CDR1 and CDR2: LGHDT and YNNKEL (reference sequence). CDR3 sequence (DNA): TGTGCCAGCAGCTTCCGGGACGGGCGTTTGGGTGAGCAGTTCTTC. It yields the protein CASSFRDGRLGEQFF.

The CDR3 DNA reads TGTGCCAGCAGCCGGAGGAACACTGAAGCTTTCTTT. Translated, it gives CASSRRNTEAFF. This chain uses TRBV14 with TRBJ1-1; D unresolved. Germline CDR1 reads SGHDN; CDR2 reads FVKESK. This CDR3 comprises 12 residues. V shed 4 bases and J shed 1 base, with 4 bases lying between them.

The V and J genes are TRBV12-3 or TRBV12-4 and TRBJ1-2; D remains unclear. The V gene lost 7 bases and the J gene lost 5 bases, with 17 bases spanning the gap. CDR3 length equals 14 residues. CDR3 region: CASTRDTSPYGYTF. CDR3 nucleotides: TGTGCCAGCACTCGCGACACTTCCCCTTATGGCTACACCTTC.

The chain joins TRBV12-3 or TRBV12-4 to TRBJ2-2; D unresolved. V lost 8 bases to trimming and J lost 0 bases, with 4 bases between them. There are 12 residues in the CDR3. This chain's CDR3 is CASGANTGELFF. CDR3 in DNA: TGTGCCAGCGGGGCGAACACCGGGGAGCTGTTTTTT.

The gene calls are TRBV14 and TRBJ2-7; D is possibly TRBD1 (6 bases). CDR3 size: 12 residues. Deletions cut 4 bases from V and 5 bases from J, with 9 bases between. Germline loops: CDR1 SGHDN, CDR2 FVKESK. For the CDR3, the DNA is TGTGCCAGCAGCCTGACAGGAGACGAGCAGTACTTC. Translation: CASSLTGDEQYF.

Of note for this clonotype: An end of the junction does not agree with germline; a read error may underlie this. V and J are TRBV7-8 and TRBJ2-4, with 9 bases that match TRBD2. Germline V gene sequence: CDR1 SGHVS, CDR2 FQNEAQ. CDR3 length equals 14 residues. The CDR3 DNA reads TGTGCCAGCAACACGGGACTAGCCGAAAACATTCAGTACTTC. Amino acids: CASNTGLAENIQYF.

V usage is TRBV5-1 and J usage is TRBJ2-5; a weak D match, TRBD2 (5 bases). The CDR3 runs to 14 residues. Germline values: CDR1 SGHRS, CDR2 YFSETQ. V lost 4 bases and J 2 bases, leaving 12 bases between the germline ends. In nucleotides, the CDR3 is TGCGCCAGCAGCCCCTCGGACTCACAAGAGACCCAGTACTTC. Its protein is CASSPSDSQETQYF.

The gene calls are TRBV5-1 and TRBJ2-5; TRBD1 or TRBD2 may be the D gene (5 bases each). Germline loops: CDR1 SGHRS, CDR2 YFSETQ. CDR3 length: 15 residues. V lost 6 bases, J lost 4 bases, and 19 bases lay in between. The CDR3: CASKTEGKGRETQYF. CDR3 DNA: TGCGCCAGCAAGACTGAGGGGAAGGGTAGAGAGACCCAGTACTTC.

V usage is TRBV5-6 and J usage is TRBJ2-7, with D possibly being TRBD2 (6 bases). V was cut by 4 bases and J by 1 base, with 15 bases left in between. The germline gives CDR1 SGHDT, CDR2 YYEEEE. CDR3 length: 15 amino acids. CDR3 nucleotide sequence: TGTGCCAGCAGCCTGGCCCTGCGGGGATCCTACGAGCAGTACTTC. Amino acid sequence: CASSLALRGSYEQYF. Using reference TRBV5-6 and TRBJ2-7 for the parts outside the CDR3, the full variable domain is DAGVTQSPTHLIKTRGQQVTLRCSPKSGHDTVSWYQQALGQGPQFIFQYYEEEERQRGNFPDRFSGHQFPNYSSELNVNALLLGDSALYLCASSLALRGSYEQYFGPGTRLTVT.

This clonotype was seen only a few times. V is TRBV9 and J is TRBJ1-6; TRBD1 agrees at 7 bases. This CDR3 has 16 amino acids. V was clipped by 4 bases and J by 10 bases; unmatched bases: 14. Germline V lookup: CDR1 SGDLS, CDR2 YYNGEE. CDR3 coding DNA: TGTGCCAGCAGCCCCCGACAGGGAATCAGCGGGTCACCCCTCCACTTT. Translated, it gives CASSPRQGISGSPLHF.

V gene TRBV5-1 combines with J gene TRBJ2-2; TRBD1 might be the D (6 bases). Per germline, CDR1 SGHRS and CDR2 YFSETQ. Trimming pared 1 base from V and 7 bases from J, leaving 11 bases between. This CDR3 region has 14 residues. The CDR3 loop reads CASSLSGADGELFF. The CDR3 bases are TGCGCCAGCAGCTTGTCAGGGGCCGACGGGGAGCTGTTTTTT.

The gene calls are TRBV25-1 and TRBJ1-2; 11 bases match TRBD1. V shed 4 bases, J shed 8 bases, and the junction held 6 bases outside the gene matches. CDR1 and CDR2 from the germline V gene are MGHDK and SYGVNS. The CDR3 is made up of 14 amino acids. Written as DNA, the CDR3 is TGTGCCAGCAGTGGCGAGGGACAGGGGGACGGCTACACCTTC. This encodes CASSGEGQGDGYTF.

This clonotype has a handful of counts. This rearrangement joins TRBV4-1 to TRBJ2-2; no clear D gene. The V and J ends lost 2 bases and 2 bases respectively, with 3 bases between them. The CDR3 sequence is 13 residues long. Germline V lookup: CDR1 MGHRA, CDR2 YSYEKL. The CDR3 sequence: CASSQPNTGELFF. In nucleotides, the CDR3 is TGCGCCAGCAGCCAACCCAACACCGGGGAGCTGTTTTTT.

The chain has TRBV4-1 and TRBJ2-1; possible D gene TRBD1, 6 bases. This CDR3 comprises 17 residues. Trimming removed 0 bases from V and 0 bases from J, with 12 bases in between. Per the germline V gene, CDR1 is MGHRA and CDR2 is YSYEKL. The CDR3: CASSQDWTDYSYNEQFF. The CDR3 DNA reads as TGCGCCAGCAGCCAAGATTGGACAGACTACTCCTACAATGAGCAGTTCTTC.

J is TRBJ1-2 and V is TRBV19; possible D gene TRBD1, 5 bases. V lost 6 bases and J 7 bases, leaving 21 bases between the germline ends. The germline gives CDR1 LNHDA, CDR2 SQIVND (reference sequence). The CDR3 covers 15 residues. The DNA for the CDR3 is TGTGCCAGTAGCCCACCGGGGCTTAGAGGGGTTGGCTACACCTTC. Translating it yields CASSPPGLRGVGYTF.

The count of this clonotype is one. The gene calls are TRBV27 and TRBJ2-1; D perhaps matches TRBD1 (5 bases). There are 14 residues in the CDR3. Trimming stripped 5 bases from V and 6 bases from J, with 14 bases between. CDR1 is MNHEY, CDR2 SMNVEV, per germline (reference sequence). The CDR3 here is CASSIGATLNEQFF. DNA of the CDR3: TGTGCCAGCAGTATTGGGGCCACCCTCAATGAGCAGTTCTTC.

The chain combines TRBV20-1 with TRBJ2-3; TRBD2 might be the D (5 bases). V dropped 6 bases and J dropped 2 bases, with 9 bases sitting between them. Germline lookup yields CDR1 DFQATT and CDR2 SNEGSKA (reference sequence). This CDR3 comprises 12 residues. CDR3 bases: TGCAGTGCACCCCGGGACACAGATACGCAGTATTTT. It specifies CSAPRDTDTQYF.

The chain uses TRBV12-3 or TRBV12-4 and TRBJ2-3; 8 bases align to TRBD1. V was pared by 4 bases and J by 1 base, with 4 bases of the junction left unmatched. The CDR3 runs 15 residues. The DNA of the CDR3 is TGTGCCAGCAGTTCACAGGGGGTACGCACAGATACGCAGTATTTT. Its protein is CASSSQGVRTDTQYF.

The chain recombines TRBV7-9 with TRBJ1-2; maybe TRBD1 (5 bases). V dropped 2 bases and J dropped 8 bases, with 9 bases sitting between them. Germline V gene lookup returns CDR1 SEHNR and CDR2 FQNEAQ (reference sequence). The CDR3 consists of 12 residues. CDR3 in amino acids: CASSLQGRGYTF. The DNA for the CDR3 is TGTGCCAGCAGCTTACAGGGTCGGGGCTACACCTTC.

This chain connects TRBV15 to TRBJ2-7; tentative D call: TRBD2 (6 bases). Trimming left V 0 bases short and J 8 bases short, with 11 bases between. This CDR3 region has 13 residues. CDR1 and CDR2 (germline): LNHNV, YYDKDF (reference sequence). The CDR3 here is CATSREQEGKQYF. The DNA for the CDR3 is TGTGCCACCAGCAGAGAACAGGAGGGAAAGCAGTACTTC.

The chain combines TRBV28 with TRBJ2-1; 7 bases agree with TRBD2. CDR3 size: 13 residues. Germline-derived CDR1 and CDR2 are MDHEN and SYDVKM. The V and J ends lost 3 bases and 6 bases, in that order; junction bases with no gene match: 2. The CDR3 spells CASSLSSGNEQFF. The CDR3 DNA sequence: TGTGCCAGCAGTTTGTCTAGCGGCAATGAGCAGTTCTTC.

V and J are TRBV15 and TRBJ1-6; D uncertain. Trimming left V 5 bases short and J 8 bases short, with 13 bases between. CDR3 length: 14 residues. CDR1 LNHNV and CDR2 YYDKDF come from the germline V gene (reference sequence). The CDR3 DNA reads TGTGCCACCAGCGCGACCCATGGGGATTCACCCCTCCACTTT. This sequence encodes CATSATHGDSPLHF.

The rearrangement joins TRBV9 to TRBJ2-2; D unresolved. Germline V lookup: CDR1 SGDLS, CDR2 YYNGEE. V was clipped by 0 bases and J by 3 bases, with 6 bases between them. The CDR3 has 14 amino acids. The CDR3 nucleotides read TGTGCCAGCAGCGTAGGTGGGGACACCGGGGAGCTGTTTTTT. It codes for CASSVGGDTGELFF.

This chain joins TRBV3-1 and TRBJ2-2, with D unresolved. Trimming cost V 1 base and J 7 bases, with 10 bases left between them. Germline assignment: CDR1 LGHDT and CDR2 YNNKEL (reference sequence). The CDR3 has 14 residues. This CDR3 is CASSQGGDSGELFF. CDR3 nucleotides: TGTGCCAGCAGCCAAGGTGGGGATAGCGGGGAGCTGTTTTTT.